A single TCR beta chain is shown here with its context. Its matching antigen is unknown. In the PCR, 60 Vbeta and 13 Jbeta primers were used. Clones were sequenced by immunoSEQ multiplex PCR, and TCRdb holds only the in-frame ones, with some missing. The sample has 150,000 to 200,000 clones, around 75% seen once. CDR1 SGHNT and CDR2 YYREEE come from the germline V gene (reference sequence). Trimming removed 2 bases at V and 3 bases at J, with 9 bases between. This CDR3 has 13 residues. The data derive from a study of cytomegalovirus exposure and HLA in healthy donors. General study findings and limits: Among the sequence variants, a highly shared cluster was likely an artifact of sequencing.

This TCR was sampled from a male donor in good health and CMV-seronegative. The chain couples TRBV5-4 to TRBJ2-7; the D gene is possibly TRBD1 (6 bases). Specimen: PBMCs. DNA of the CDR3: TGTGCCAGCAGCTTCGACAGGAGCTACGAGCAGTACTTC. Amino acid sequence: CASSFDRSYEQYF.